Here is one T cell receptor beta chain with its context. In the authors' methods: Amplification from reference gene primers served as the basis for estimated nucleated cell counts. Clones were read by immunoSEQ multiplex PCR, and TCRdb kept only the in-frame ones, dropping some. That table furnishes V, J and clone size, whereas the DNA furnished D and trimming. Here the sample spans under 75,000 clones, about 73% being singletons. This sample stems from a study of blood T cell repertoires in COVID-19. Overall study context: Material from acute and convalescent COVID-19 was sourced from the United States, Italy and Spain. Nucleic acid was either cDNA or gDNA, and it came from T cells, B-cell-depleted T cells, or PBMCs.

From germline, CDR1 is SEHNR and CDR2 FQNEAQ (reference sequence). V was clipped by 6 bases and J by 4 bases, with 12 bases between them. This CDR3 region has 14 residues. The chain carries TRBV7-9 and TRBJ1-4; D perhaps matches TRBD1 (5 bases). The TCR sequence derives from a man aged 55-75 years with acute or convalescent COVID-19. The material sequenced was peripheral blood. The CDR3 DNA reads TGTGCCAGCAGGAAGACAGCCAGTAATGAAAAACTGTTTTTT. Its translation is CASRKTASNEKLFF.